The 3 T cell receptor beta chains below come from one sample, sequenced in a study of blood T cells in healthy people across ages (dated by TCRdb to between 2014 and 2016). Library preparation employed 5' RACE. The reads were generated on an Illumina HiSeq 2500. A second PCR of about 7 to 12 cycles was performed with a sample-barcoded 5' primer and a J-beta primer mix. The public reads were reprocessed in TCRdb via fastp at Q25 and MiXCR, keeping in-frame beta chains. Under each unique CDR3 protein, matching rows form one entry showing the most common genes and DNA. Here the sample has 1,300,000 or so distinct CDR3 sequences; around 59% occur a single time. Jointly, the top ten make up 6.5% to 8% of the sample. The specimen sequenced was blood. These receptors were collected from a man aged 18 to 35 in good health.

This rearrangement joins TRBV4-1 to TRBJ2-3; 11 positions agree with TRBD2. With 4 bases clipped from V and 10 bases from J, the junction kept 13 bases outside the gene matches. This CDR3 has 16 amino acids. In germline, CDR1 is MGHRA, CDR2 YSYEKL. Here the CDR3 reads CASSPILLAGETSQYF. The CDR3 coding sequence is TGCGCCAGCAGCCCAATACTACTAGCGGGAGAAACTTCGCAGTATTTT.

The genes are TRBV29-1 and TRBJ2-7; D call uncertain. The CDR3 spans 13 residues. V was cut by 1 base and J by 3 bases, with 10 bases left in between. Germline-derived CDR1 and CDR2 are SQVTM and ANQGSEA. CDR3 protein: CSVEGNWGYEQYF. The DNA of the CDR3 is TGCAGCGTTGAAGGGAACTGGGGCTACGAGCAGTACTTC.

Concerning this clonotype: A read error may account for a junction end that differs from germline. V and J are TRBV28 and TRBJ2-5; 9 nucleotides match TRBD1. The end of the DNA aligns better with TRBJ2-7, so the J call may be wrong. Germline CDR1 and CDR2: MDHEN and SYDVKM. The CDR3 is 16 amino acids. Here the CDR3 reads CASSLGTGPTIHEQYF. The CDR3 DNA reads TGTGCCAGTAGTTTAGGGACAGGGCCCACGATCCACGAGCAGTACTTC.